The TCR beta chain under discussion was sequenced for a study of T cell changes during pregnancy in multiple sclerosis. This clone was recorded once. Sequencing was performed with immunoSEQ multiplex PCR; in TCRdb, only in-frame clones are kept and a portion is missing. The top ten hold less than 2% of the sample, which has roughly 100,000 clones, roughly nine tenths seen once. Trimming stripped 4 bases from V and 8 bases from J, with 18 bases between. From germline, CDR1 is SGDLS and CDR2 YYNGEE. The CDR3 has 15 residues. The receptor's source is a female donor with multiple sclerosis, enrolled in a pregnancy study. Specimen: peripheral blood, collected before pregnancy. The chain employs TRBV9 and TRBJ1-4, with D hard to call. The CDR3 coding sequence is TGTGCCAGCAGCAACAGTGGAGGGTACGGGGAAAAACTGTTTTTT. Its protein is CASSNSGGYGEKLFF.